The 19 T cell receptor beta chains reported below all come from one sample, sequenced in a study of cytomegalovirus exposure and HLA in healthy donors. PCR amplification relied on 60 Vbeta primers (plus 13 Jbeta primers). Assay used: immunoSEQ multiplex PCR; TCRdb lists only in-frame clones, some missing. The sample records fewer than 200,000 clones, around four fifths being singletons. Material for sequencing was PBMCs. These receptors originate from a female donor in good health and CMV-seronegative.

The chain employs TRBV30 and TRBJ2-1; D might be TRBD1 (6 bases). The V end was cut by 3 bases, the J end by 1 base, with 16 bases between. Germline CDR1 reads GTSNPN; CDR2 reads SVGIG (reference sequence). The CDR3 covers 16 residues. The CDR3 bases are TGTGCCTGGAGCTTACTTACACAGGGATCCTACAATGAGCAGTTCTTC. Translation gives CAWSLLTQGSYNEQFF.

This chain links TRBV29-1 with TRBJ2-1; no definite D call. The CDR3 covers 13 residues. Germline CDR1 reads SQVTM; CDR2 reads ANQGSEA. The V and J ends lost 1 base and 0 bases respectively, with 4 bases between them. CDR3 sequence: CSVEVSSYNEQFF. As DNA, the CDR3 is TGCAGCGTTGAAGTTAGCTCCTACAATGAGCAGTTCTTC.

This clone was seen a few times. This chain joins TRBV30 and TRBJ2-2; no reliable D call. The V end lost 0 bases, the J end lost 6 bases, and 5 bases lay between the germline ends. In germline, CDR1 is GTSNPN, CDR2 SVGIG (reference sequence). The CDR3 spans 12 residues. CDR3 residues: CAWSVTSGELFF. DNA of the CDR3: TGTGCCTGGAGTGTCACATCCGGGGAGCTGTTTTTT.

The chain employs TRBV2 and TRBJ2-2; D may be TRBD1 (5 bases). V shed 3 bases and J shed 4 bases, with 18 bases lying between them. This CDR3 is built from 17 residues. Germline CDR1 reads SNHLY; CDR2 reads FYNNEI. CDR3 region: CASSESDFHRFTGELFF. The CDR3 DNA reads TGTGCCAGCAGTGAGAGTGATTTCCACAGGTTCACCGGGGAGCTGTTTTTT.

The V and J genes are TRBV6-1 and TRBJ1-2, with 10 bases matching TRBD1. The CDR3 runs to 15 residues. J was trimmed by 4 bases and V by 3 bases; bases with no gene match: 5. Germline CDR1 and CDR2: MNHNS and SASEGT. The CDR3 protein is CASSEWDRGPYGYTF. The CDR3 DNA reads as TGTGCCAGCAGTGAGTGGGACAGGGGACCCTATGGCTACACCTTC.

This clone was recorded a few times. The rearrangement links TRBV19 to TRBJ2-3, with unresolved D. V was shortened by 9 bases and J by 6 bases, with 13 bases between the two germline ends. Germline CDR1 is LNHDA and CDR2 is SQIVND (reference sequence). This CDR3 contains 12 residues. The CDR3 coding sequence is TGTGCCAGGCGGATTTGTAAGGATACGCAGTATTTT. It translates to CARRICKDTQYF.

The chain combines TRBV6-6 with TRBJ2-1; D is ambiguous. V was shortened by 1 base and J by 6 bases, with 7 bases between the two germline ends. The CDR3 spans 13 residues. CDR1 MNHNY and CDR2 SVGAGI come from the germline V gene (reference sequence). The CDR3 coding sequence is TGTGCCAGCAGTTACTTATCTTTCAATGAGCAGTTCTTC. As protein: CASSYLSFNEQFF.

The rearrangement uses TRBV5-1 and TRBJ2-2; 10 nucleotides match TRBD1. This CDR3 is 15 amino acids long. V gave up 0 bases and J gave up 5 bases; unmatched junction bases: 1. From germline, CDR1 is SGHRS and CDR2 YFSETQ. The CDR3 loop is CASSLAGQGTGELFF. In DNA, the CDR3 is TGCGCCAGCAGCTTGGCGGGACAGGGGACCGGGGAGCTGTTTTTT.

The gene calls are TRBV30 and TRBJ1-3; 9 bases agree with TRBD1. Trimming took 8 bases from V and 7 from J; bases not matched to a gene: 9. There are 13 residues in the CDR3. CDR1 and CDR2 from the germline V gene are GTSNPN and SVGIG (reference sequence). CDR3 loop: CAMRGTGQNTIYF. In nucleotides, the CDR3 is TGTGCCATGAGAGGGACAGGGCAGAACACCATATATTTT.

V is TRBV9 and J is TRBJ2-3; 11 bases align to TRBD2. The V segment lost 0 bases and the J segment 0 bases; nucleotides outside the gene matches: 9. The CDR3 contains 19 residues. Germline-derived CDR1 and CDR2 are SGDLS and YYNGEE. CDR3 protein: CASSVAKVAGGRSTDTQYF. The CDR3 DNA follows: TGTGCCAGCAGCGTAGCTAAGGTAGCGGGGGGGCGGAGCACAGATACGCAGTATTTT.

CDR3: CASSQDRLPGELFF. For the CDR3, the DNA is TGCGCCAGCAGCCAGGACAGACTACCCGGGGAGCTGTTTTTT. The chain links TRBV4-1 to TRBJ2-2, with D perhaps matching TRBD1 (6 bases). The germline V gene encodes CDR1 MGHRA and CDR2 YSYEKL. V was pared by 3 bases and J by 6 bases, with 11 bases between. The CDR3 is 14 residues long.

The chain joins TRBV29-1 to TRBJ2-3; TRBD1 aligns across 9 bases. Per germline, CDR1 SQVTM and CDR2 ANQGSEA. With 6 bases clipped from V and 4 bases from J, the junction kept 11 bases outside the gene matches. This CDR3 spans 15 amino acids. CDR3 DNA sequence: TGCAGCGTGGGCGGGACAGGGAGCCCCCCAGATACGCAGTATTTT. Its translation is CSVGGTGSPPDTQYF.

This clone was counted between two and nine times. This chain links TRBV20-1 with TRBJ1-1, with 7 bases lining up with TRBD1. The CDR3 is 11 residues long. V lost 7 bases to trimming and J lost 10 bases; unmatched junction nucleotides: 9. Germline V gene data show CDR1 as DFQATT and CDR2 as SNEGSKA (reference sequence). The CDR3 loop reads CSVNGQGVAFF. The CDR3 region has the DNA TGCAGTGTTAACGGGCAGGGGGTAGCTTTCTTT.

This sequence joins TRBV19 and TRBJ1-2; D remains ambiguous. V lost 7 bases and J 4 bases, leaving 10 bases between the germline ends. This CDR3 contains 12 residues. Germline values: CDR1 LNHDA, CDR2 SQIVND (reference sequence). DNA of the CDR3: TGTGCCAGTAACTCGGGAACCTATGGCTACACCTTC. This codes for CASNSGTYGYTF.

CDR3: CASSWAPTGTGGANRFF. CDR3 in DNA: TGCGCCAGCAGCTGGGCCCCGACCGGGACAGGGGGCGCAAATCGGTTCTTC. The genes are TRBV5-1 and TRBJ2-1, with 12 bases matching TRBD1. The CDR3 runs 17 residues. Germline CDR1 SGHRS, CDR2 YFSETQ. Trimming cost V 3 bases and J 15 bases; bases outside gene matches: 19.

CDR3 region: CASSPPGGPGTEAFF. For the CDR3, the DNA is TGCGCCAGCAGCCCCCCGGGGGGTCCCGGCACTGAAGCTTTCTTT. This sequence joins TRBV4-1 and TRBJ1-1; possible D gene TRBD1, 5 bases. CDR1 and CDR2 from the germline V gene are MGHRA and YSYEKL. The germline V and J ends were trimmed by 4 bases and 4 bases, with 16 bases remaining between them. The CDR3 totals 15 residues.

V gene TRBV7-6 combines with J gene TRBJ2-1; 7 bases agree with TRBD2. The CDR3 contains 16 residues. The germline V gene has CDR1 SGHVS and CDR2 FNYEAQ. J was trimmed by 6 bases and V by 5 bases; bases with no gene match: 13. The CDR3 nucleotides read TGTGCCAGCAGCCTTCTACTAGCGCCTTCAGGCAATGAGCAGTTCTTC. The encoded protein is CASSLLLAPSGNEQFF.

The chain uses TRBV9 and TRBJ1-2; D not certain. From germline, CDR1 is SGDLS and CDR2 YYNGEE. The CDR3 consists of 13 residues. With 0 bases removed from V and 4 bases from J, the gap between germline ends came to 7 bases. CDR3 sequence reads: CASSVDGVYGYTF. The DNA of the CDR3 is TGTGCCAGCAGCGTAGACGGAGTCTATGGCTACACCTTC. Filled out from reference TRBV9 and TRBJ1-2, the complete variable domain reads DSGVTQTPKHLITATGQRVTLRCSPRSGDLSVYWYQQSLDQGLQFLIQYYNGEERAKGNILERFSAQQFPDLHSELNLSSLELGDSALYFCASSVDGVYGYTFGSGTRLTVV.

The chain links TRBV5-1 to TRBJ1-6, with a tentative D call TRBD1 (6 bases). The V gene's germline CDR1 is SGHRS and CDR2 YFSETQ. The CDR3 runs to 18 residues. The germline V and J ends were trimmed by 3 bases and 8 bases, with 24 bases remaining between them. This chain's CDR3 is CASSYHPREGGTDSPLHF. Written as DNA, the CDR3 is TGCGCCAGCAGCTATCATCCCCGGGAGGGGGGTACGGATTCACCCCTCCACTTT.